These 10 T cell receptor beta chains were sequenced from one sample in a study of CD8 T cells in ankylosing spondylitis. TCRdb used MiXCR to reprocess the 5' RACE reads, holding one entry per CDR3 protein. Among 36,000 or so distinct CDR3 sequences listed, around 6.2% were seen once. The specimen was blood, either unsorted or a sorted T cell fraction (not recorded which). The origin of the receptors is a male donor with ankylosing spondylitis or in good health (not recorded which).

At least ten counts were recorded for this clonotype. This chain connects TRBV7-8 to TRBJ2-5; D not certain. V lost 0 bases and J lost 6, with 17 bases in between. CDR1 is SGHVS and CDR2 is FQNEAQ in the germline V gene. The length of the CDR3 is 16 residues. The CDR3 sequence: CASSLANRRAGKTQYF. The CDR3 DNA is TGTGCCAGCAGCTTAGCGAACAGAAGGGCAGGAAAGACCCAGTACTTC.

In its sample, this clonotype was seen many times. The rearrangement links TRBV5-5 to TRBJ2-2; 8 nucleotides line up with TRBD1. Looked up from germline, CDR1 is SGHKS and CDR2 is YYEKEE (reference sequence). This CDR3 has 17 amino acids. Germline trimming cut 3 bases from V and 3 bases from J; bases unmatched to any gene: 10. The CDR3, as DNA: TGTGCCAGCAGCTGGGTGGACAGGGCTTCCGACACCGGGGAGCTGTTTTTT. This codes for CASSWVDRASDTGELFF.

This clonotype has a count of ten or more. J is TRBJ2-3 and V is TRBV20-1; 11 nucleotides align to TRBD2. Germline assignment: CDR1 DFQATT and CDR2 SNEGSKA (reference sequence). The CDR3 covers 18 residues. The V segment lost 3 bases and the J segment 3 bases; nucleotides outside the gene matches: 14. The CDR3 region is CSASGLAGGKVMTDTQYF. In DNA form, the CDR3 reads TGCAGTGCTAGTGGCCTAGCGGGGGGTAAGGTTATGACAGATACGCAGTATTTT.

This clonotype was seen ten or more times. The chain combines TRBV20-1 with TRBJ1-1; D ambiguous. Trimming pared 5 bases from V and 2 bases from J, leaving 12 bases between. The CDR3 totals 13 residues. The germline V gene has CDR1 DFQATT and CDR2 SNEGSKA (reference sequence). The CDR3 reads CSALSGFNTEAFF. In DNA form, the CDR3 reads TGCAGTGCTCTCTCGGGGTTCAACACTGAAGCTTTCTTT.

The table lists this clonotype with many counts. The gene calls are TRBV27 and TRBJ1-2; D perhaps matches TRBD1 (5 bases). V dropped 0 bases and J dropped 5 bases, with 13 bases sitting between them. The CDR3 consists of 15 residues. Germline assignment: CDR1 MNHEY and CDR2 SMNVEV (reference sequence). CDR3: CASSLSPGPRYGYTF. For the CDR3, the DNA is TGTGCCAGCAGTTTATCCCCGGGGCCCAGGTATGGCTACACCTTC.

This clonotype was observed many times. The J gene is TRBJ2-2, the V gene TRBV25-1, with D unclear. Between the trimmed V and J ends, which lost 4 bases and 0 bases, there was a span of 6 bases. The CDR3 runs to 14 residues. CDR1 MGHDK and CDR2 SYGVNS come from the germline V gene. CDR3 DNA sequence: TGTGCCAGCAGTGTACCGACGAACACCGGGGAGCTGTTTTTT. Translating it yields CASSVPTNTGELFF.

This clonotype has more than one count but fewer than ten. Just one base apart from a much larger clone, this may be a read error. The chain carries TRBV10-3 and TRBJ1-2, with TRBD1 matching over 9 bases. Germline assignment: CDR1 ENHRY and CDR2 SYGVKD. Losses at the gene ends were 5 bases for V and 0 bases for J; bases not matched to a gene: 13. This CDR3 region has 18 residues. CDR3 protein: CAISSRGGQGQSNYGYTF. In DNA, the CDR3 is TGTGCCATCAGTTCTAGAGGGGGACAGGGCCAATCTAACTATGGCTACACCTTC.

At least ten counts were recorded for this clonotype. V usage is TRBV5-1 and J usage is TRBJ1-4; TRBD1 aligns across 7 bases. CDR3 size: 14 residues. Per the germline V gene, CDR1 is SGHRS and CDR2 is YFSETQ. Germline trimming cut 4 bases from V and 3 bases from J; bases unmatched to any gene: 3. The CDR3 bases are TGCGCCAGCAGCCAACAGGGGCCTAATGAAAAACTGTTTTTT. This gives the protein CASSQQGPNEKLFF. Variable domain in full (rest from reference TRBV5-1 and TRBJ1-4): KAGVTQTPRYLIKTRGQQVTLSCSPISGHRSVSWYQQTPGQGLQFLFEYFSETQRNKGNFPGRFSGRQFSNSRSEMNVSTLELGDSALYLCASSQQGPNEKLFFGSGTQLSVL.

This clonotype has a count of ten or more. The V and J genes are TRBV28 and TRBJ2-1, with 9 bases lining up with TRBD2. This CDR3 is 17 amino acids long. The germline gives CDR1 MDHEN, CDR2 SYDVKM. The J segment lost 6 bases and the V segment lost 5 bases, leaving 14 bases of the junction unmatched. In DNA, the CDR3 is TGTGCCAGCAGTCCTGCCCTGGGACTAGCCTCGGGCAATGAGCAGTTCTTC. Residues: CASSPALGLASGNEQFF.

The CDR3 spells CSATPGGNTEAFF. The CDR3, as DNA: TGCAGTGCTACCCCGGGGGGGAACACTGAAGCTTTCTTT. V is TRBV20-1 and J is TRBJ1-1, with a weak D call TRBD1 (5 bases). Trimming stripped 4 bases from V and 1 base from J, with 10 bases between. This CDR3 region has 13 residues. Germline assignment: CDR1 DFQATT and CDR2 SNEGSKA (reference sequence).